Each of the 9 T cell receptor beta chains below was sequenced from the same sample in a study of response to subunit inactivated influenza vaccine. TCRdb reprocessed the RT-PCR reads via MiXCR and lists one record per CDR3 protein. The sample shows almost 250,000 distinct CDR3 sequences, 12% of them seen only once. The sequencing here drew on non-naive T cells sorted from PBMCs, taken 14 to 15 days before vaccination. All receptors derive from a man aged 50 to 59 who received an inactivated influenza vaccine.

V and J are TRBV11-3 and TRBJ2-1; 9 positions agree with TRBD1. The V gene's germline CDR1 is SGHNT and CDR2 YENEEA. The ends lost 5 bases at V and 6 bases at J; junction bases unmatched: 8. This CDR3 is 15 amino acids long. CDR3 loop: CASSPGQGWRNEQFF. The DNA of the CDR3 is TGTGCCAGCAGCCCGGGACAGGGATGGCGCAATGAGCAGTTCTTC.

This chain connects TRBV3-1 to TRBJ2-7; 8 bases fit TRBD2. This CDR3 has 16 residues. After removal of 3 bases from V and 1 base from J, the junction contained 8 bases not matched to a gene. CDR1 is LGHDT and CDR2 is YNNKEL in the germline V gene (reference sequence). CDR3 in amino acids: CASSHLSSGQSYEQYF. The CDR3 DNA reads TGTGCCAGCAGCCATCTCTCTAGCGGGCAATCCTACGAGCAGTACTTC.

This clonotype has a count of ten or more. The rearrangement uses TRBV20-1 and TRBJ2-1, with 8 bases aligning to TRBD2. This CDR3 is built from 13 residues. The ends lost 6 bases at V and 6 bases at J; junction bases unmatched: 7. Germline loops: CDR1 DFQATT, CDR2 SNEGSKA (reference sequence). This CDR3 is CSAYSGGPNEQFF. The CDR3 bases are TGCAGTGCGTACTCGGGAGGGCCCAATGAGCAGTTCTTC.

The V gene is TRBV5-6, the J gene TRBJ1-1; a weak D match, TRBD1 (6 bases). The germline V gene has CDR1 SGHDT and CDR2 YYEEEE. The CDR3 covers 13 residues. Trimming took off 4 bases at V and 4 bases at J, with 11 bases between the two ends. The CDR3 nucleotides read TGTGCCAGCAGCAGGGGGTGGGGCACTGAAGCTTTCTTT. Its translation: CASSRGWGTEAFF.

The table lists this clonotype with a few counts. In nucleotides, the CDR3 is TGTGCCAGCAGTCAACTAGGAGTGGGTTTGGATGAGCAGTTCTTC. This gives the protein CASSQLGVGLDEQFF. The chain uses TRBV28 and TRBJ2-1, with a tentative D call TRBD2 (5 bases). Per the germline V gene, CDR1 is MDHEN and CDR2 is SYDVKM. V lost 5 bases and J 8 bases, leaving 19 bases between the germline ends. This CDR3 contains 15 residues.

The V call is TRBV20-1, the J call TRBJ2-7; D might be TRBD1 (7 bases). Per germline, CDR1 DFQATT and CDR2 SNEGSKA (reference sequence). This CDR3 is 17 amino acids long. The CDR3 region has the DNA TGCTGCGCTAGTCAGGGCTTTGAGACAGGGAGGAGTTACGAGCAGTACTTC. Translating gives CCASQGFETGRSYEQYF.

V is TRBV5-1 and J is TRBJ2-3; tentative D call: TRBD1 (5 bases). V was pared by 0 bases and J by 0 bases, with 8 bases between. Germline loops: CDR1 SGHRS, CDR2 YFSETQ. CDR3 length: 15 amino acids. The CDR3 DNA is TGCGCCAGCAGCTTGGCTCGACAGAGCACAGATACGCAGTATTTT. This codes for CASSLARQSTDTQYF. The whole variable domain, filled in from reference TRBV5-1 and TRBJ2-3, reads KAGVTQTPRYLIKTRGQQVTLSCSPISGHRSVSWYQQTPGQGLQFLFEYFSETQRNKGNFPGRFSGRQFSNSRSEMNVSTLELGDSALYLCASSLARQSTDTQYFGPGTRLTVL.

This chain links TRBV6-5 with TRBJ2-7; D is possibly TRBD1 (6 bases). V was clipped by 3 bases and J by 7 bases, with 13 bases between them. The CDR3 has 13 residues. Germline CDR1 is MNHEY and CDR2 is SVGAGI. The CDR3 nucleotides are TGTGCCAGCAGTTATAGGTGGGACAAGGAGCAGTACTTC. Protein product: CASSYRWDKEQYF.

This clonotype has at least ten counts. V and J are TRBV20-1 and TRBJ2-1; the match to TRBD1 covers 7 bases. J gave up 7 bases and V 6 bases, and 12 bases lay outside the gene matches. This CDR3 has 14 amino acids. The germline V gene has CDR1 DFQATT and CDR2 SNEGSKA (reference sequence). The CDR3 region is CSAKQGRAENEQFF. CDR3 DNA sequence: TGCAGTGCCAAACAGGGGCGTGCTGAGAATGAGCAGTTCTTC.